This T cell receptor (beta chain) was identified during a study of blood T cell repertoires in COVID-19. The CDR3 is 12 residues long. The germline CDR1 and CDR2 sequences are MNHNY and SVGAGI (reference sequence). Trimming removed 0 bases at V and 4 bases at J, with 3 bases between. Remarks on this clone: Other DNA sequences in this sample translate to the same CDR3.

Clones were read by immunoSEQ multiplex PCR, and TCRdb kept only the in-frame ones, dropping some. This table has about 99,000 clones, roughly 84% appearing once. This receptor was taken from a man aged 70-80 years with active or convalescent COVID-19. The chain has TRBV6-6 and TRBJ2-5; no clear D. Specimen: peripheral blood. CDR3 DNA sequence: TGTGCCAGCAGTTACTCGAGAGAGACCCAGTACTTC. The encoded protein is CASSYSRETQYF.